This T cell receptor beta chain was sequenced for a study of shared clonotypes between healthy human individuals. Libraries were prepared by immunoSEQ multiplex PCR; TCRdb keeps only in-frame clonotypes and omits some of them. The sample has millions of clones, 80% to 95% seen once. Germline V gene data show CDR1 as MDHEN and CDR2 as SYDVKM. The trim removed 6 bases at V and 2 bases at J, leaving 7 bases unmatched. The CDR3 spans 16 residues. This chain links TRBV28 with TRBJ2-1, with 10 bases that match TRBD1. This TCR came from a man aged 18 to 29 in good health. Some clones in this sample may be carry-over from other donors' samples. The sequenced material came from naive CD4+ T cells from PBMCs. Subset meaning: CD45RA+ positively selected. The CDR3 is CASSSRTGGTYNEQFF. The CDR3 DNA reads as TGTGCCAGCAGCTCTCGGACAGGGGGGACCTACAATGAGCAGTTCTTC.